Presented here are 13 T cell receptor beta chains from one specimen sequenced in a study of cytomegalovirus exposure and HLA in healthy donors. Both 60 Vbeta primers and 13 Jbeta primers went into the PCR. The data were produced by immunoSEQ multiplex PCR, yet TCRdb's version contains in-frame clones alone and is incomplete. Its table lists some 110,000 clones. The sequenced sample consisted of PBMCs. The receptors come from a man aged 30 to 45 in good health and CMV-seronegative.

V usage is TRBV15 and J usage is TRBJ2-6, with 11 bases fitting TRBD2. There are 17 residues in the CDR3. V dropped 5 bases and J dropped 4; count of bases not matched to a gene: 7. Germline loops: CDR1 LNHNV, CDR2 YYDKDF (reference sequence). The CDR3 DNA follows: TGTGCCACCAGCTCTAGCGGGGGGCCTTCCGGGGCCAACGTCCTGACTTTC. Residues: CATSSSGGPSGANVLTF.

The rearrangement uses TRBV7-8 and TRBJ1-1; D gene ambiguous. The germline CDR1 and CDR2 sequences are SGHVS and FQNEAQ. This CDR3 comprises 15 residues. V dropped 3 bases and J dropped 1 base, with 12 bases sitting between them. CDR3 residues: CASSFQVEQNTEAFF. The CDR3 coding sequence is TGTGCCAGCAGCTTCCAAGTGGAGCAGAACACTGAAGCTTTCTTT.

The chain has TRBV7-2 and TRBJ2-2, with TRBD2 identical over 9 bases. V gave up 4 bases and J gave up 7 bases; unmatched junction bases: 10. The CDR3 consists of 16 residues. Germline V CDR1 and CDR2: SGHTA, FQGNSA. Written as DNA, the CDR3 is TGTGCCAGCAGCTCCAGGGGCGGGGGGGCCGGCGGGGAGCTGTTTTTT. Its translation: CASSSRGGGAGGELFF.

This CDR3 reads CASSWTGGETEAFF. CDR3 coding DNA: TGTGCCAGCAGTTGGACAGGGGGCGAAACTGAAGCTTTCTTT. This chain connects TRBV6-5 to TRBJ1-1; TRBD1 aligns across 11 bases. The CDR3 contains 14 residues. CDR1 and CDR2 from the germline V gene are MNHEY and SVGAGI. V was pared by 4 bases and J by 5 bases, with 3 bases of the junction left unmatched.

V is TRBV10-3 and J is TRBJ2-1; 8 bases match TRBD2. CDR3 length: 17 residues. J was trimmed by 6 bases and V by 2 bases; bases with no gene match: 12. Germline V CDR1 and CDR2: ENHRY, SYGVKD. The CDR3 loop reads CAISEAFGGAGSNEQFF. In DNA, the CDR3 is TGTGCCATCAGTGAGGCTTTCGGGGGGGCCGGGAGCAATGAGCAGTTCTTC.

This rearrangement joins TRBV12-5 to TRBJ1-1; D possibly corresponds to TRBD1 (6 bases). The germline gives CDR1 LGHNT, CDR2 FRNRAP. V gave up 1 base and J gave up 5 bases, with 8 bases separating them. CDR3 size: 13 residues. In nucleotides, the CDR3 is TGTGCTAGTGGTTTGGAGGGGGGGACTGAAGCTTTCTTT. It specifies CASGLEGGTEAFF.

The rearrangement uses TRBV5-6 and TRBJ2-7; D remains ambiguous. This CDR3 region has 15 residues. With 1 base removed from V and 1 base from J, the gap between germline ends came to 12 bases. In germline, CDR1 is SGHDT, CDR2 YYEEEE. The CDR3 nucleotides are TGTGCCAGCAGCTTGCGGCAGGTCTTTTCCTACGAGCAGTACTTC. Its protein is CASSLRQVFSYEQYF.

The rearrangement uses TRBV7-7 and TRBJ2-7; 11 nucleotides agree with TRBD1. Losses at the gene ends were 5 bases for V and 4 bases for J; bases not matched to a gene: 1. CDR3 size: 13 residues. Germline V CDR1 and CDR2: SSHAT, FNYEAQ (reference sequence). The CDR3 DNA reads TGTGCCAGCAGCCGGGACAGGGGGTACGAGCAGTACTTC. It encodes CASSRDRGYEQYF. Variable domain in full (rest from reference TRBV7-7 and TRBJ2-7): GAGVSQSPRYKVTKRGQDVTLRCDPISSHATLYWYQQALGQGPEFLTYFNYEAQPDKSGLPSDRFSAERPEGSISTLTIQRTEQRDSAMYRCASSRDRGYEQYFGPGTRLTVT.

This chain uses TRBV11-2 with TRBJ2-7; D gene uncertain. Trimming removed 5 bases at V and 0 bases at J, with 8 bases between. Germline CDR1 reads SGHAT; CDR2 reads FQNNGV. There are 13 residues in the CDR3. In DNA, the CDR3 is TGTGCCAGCAGCCCCCCCAGCTCCTACGAGCAGTACTTC. It is translated as CASSPPSSYEQYF. Using reference TRBV11-2 and TRBJ2-7 for the parts outside the CDR3, the full variable domain is EAGVAQSPRYKIIEKRQSVAFWCNPISGHATLYWYQQILGQGPKLLIQFQNNGVVDDSQLPKDRFSAERLKGVDSTLKIQPAKLEDSAVYLCASSPPSSYEQYFGPGTRLTVT.

CDR3 sequence: CASSLWDSYYF. Written as DNA, the CDR3 is TGTGCCAGCAGCTTATGGGACAGTTATTATTTT. This chain uses TRBV7-2 with TRBJ2-3; TRBD1 aligns across 7 bases. Germline assignment: CDR1 SGHTA and CDR2 FQGNSA. This CDR3 contains 11 residues. The junction had 5 bases not matched to a gene; V was cut back by 2 bases and J by 15 bases.

This chain links TRBV25-1 with TRBJ2-6; D gene uncertain. This CDR3 contains 15 residues. V gave up 2 bases and J gave up 4 bases, with 9 bases separating them. The germline V gene encodes CDR1 MGHDK and CDR2 SYGVNS. CDR3 protein: CASSEALDGANVLTF. Here the CDR3 DNA reads TGTGCCAGCAGTGAAGCTCTAGACGGGGCCAACGTCCTGACTTTC.

This rearrangement joins TRBV10-1 to TRBJ2-2; 8 nucleotides agree with TRBD2. The germline CDR1 and CDR2 sequences are WNHNN and SYGVQD (reference sequence). The CDR3 loop spans 14 amino acids. V lost 9 bases, J lost 6 bases, and 9 bases stayed unmatched. CDR3 bases: TGCGCCAGTCCTTCCGGACTAGCCCCCGGGGAGCTGTTTTTT. This codes for CASPSGLAPGELFF.

The chain combines TRBV14 with TRBJ2-3, with D maybe TRBD2 (6 bases). V dropped 4 bases and J dropped 1 base, with 12 bases sitting between them. The germline CDR1 and CDR2 sequences are SGHDN and FVKESK. This CDR3 has 15 amino acids. The CDR3: CASSPGTRRTDTQYF. The CDR3 DNA is TGTGCCAGCAGCCCCGGGACTCGGCGCACAGATACGCAGTATTTT.